This TCR beta chain was recorded in a study of blood T cell dynamics during melanoma immunotherapy. Each bulk PBMC sample had roughly 400 ng DNA loaded. Assay: immunoSEQ multiplex PCR; the TCRdb copy retains only in-frame clones and omits some. This table holds nearly 25,000 clones, approximately 90% found once. CDR1 is SGHRS and CDR2 is YFSETQ in the germline V gene. Trimming took 1 base from V and 4 from J; bases not matched to a gene: 2. The CDR3 runs 16 residues. Stated time point: pre-treatment baseline. Blood was drawn before treatment and at week 3 after checkpoint blockade. No patient had earlier systemic cancer treatment, concurrent immunosuppressants, or another active cancer.

The sample in question was blood, obtained from a patient treated with checkpoint blockade. The genes are TRBV5-1 and TRBJ2-1; 13 nucleotides match TRBD2. The TCR sequence derives from a human donor with melanoma. The CDR3 spells CASSLPTSGGYNEQFF. DNA of the CDR3: TGCGCCAGCAGCTTGCCGACTAGCGGGGGGTACAATGAGCAGTTCTTC.